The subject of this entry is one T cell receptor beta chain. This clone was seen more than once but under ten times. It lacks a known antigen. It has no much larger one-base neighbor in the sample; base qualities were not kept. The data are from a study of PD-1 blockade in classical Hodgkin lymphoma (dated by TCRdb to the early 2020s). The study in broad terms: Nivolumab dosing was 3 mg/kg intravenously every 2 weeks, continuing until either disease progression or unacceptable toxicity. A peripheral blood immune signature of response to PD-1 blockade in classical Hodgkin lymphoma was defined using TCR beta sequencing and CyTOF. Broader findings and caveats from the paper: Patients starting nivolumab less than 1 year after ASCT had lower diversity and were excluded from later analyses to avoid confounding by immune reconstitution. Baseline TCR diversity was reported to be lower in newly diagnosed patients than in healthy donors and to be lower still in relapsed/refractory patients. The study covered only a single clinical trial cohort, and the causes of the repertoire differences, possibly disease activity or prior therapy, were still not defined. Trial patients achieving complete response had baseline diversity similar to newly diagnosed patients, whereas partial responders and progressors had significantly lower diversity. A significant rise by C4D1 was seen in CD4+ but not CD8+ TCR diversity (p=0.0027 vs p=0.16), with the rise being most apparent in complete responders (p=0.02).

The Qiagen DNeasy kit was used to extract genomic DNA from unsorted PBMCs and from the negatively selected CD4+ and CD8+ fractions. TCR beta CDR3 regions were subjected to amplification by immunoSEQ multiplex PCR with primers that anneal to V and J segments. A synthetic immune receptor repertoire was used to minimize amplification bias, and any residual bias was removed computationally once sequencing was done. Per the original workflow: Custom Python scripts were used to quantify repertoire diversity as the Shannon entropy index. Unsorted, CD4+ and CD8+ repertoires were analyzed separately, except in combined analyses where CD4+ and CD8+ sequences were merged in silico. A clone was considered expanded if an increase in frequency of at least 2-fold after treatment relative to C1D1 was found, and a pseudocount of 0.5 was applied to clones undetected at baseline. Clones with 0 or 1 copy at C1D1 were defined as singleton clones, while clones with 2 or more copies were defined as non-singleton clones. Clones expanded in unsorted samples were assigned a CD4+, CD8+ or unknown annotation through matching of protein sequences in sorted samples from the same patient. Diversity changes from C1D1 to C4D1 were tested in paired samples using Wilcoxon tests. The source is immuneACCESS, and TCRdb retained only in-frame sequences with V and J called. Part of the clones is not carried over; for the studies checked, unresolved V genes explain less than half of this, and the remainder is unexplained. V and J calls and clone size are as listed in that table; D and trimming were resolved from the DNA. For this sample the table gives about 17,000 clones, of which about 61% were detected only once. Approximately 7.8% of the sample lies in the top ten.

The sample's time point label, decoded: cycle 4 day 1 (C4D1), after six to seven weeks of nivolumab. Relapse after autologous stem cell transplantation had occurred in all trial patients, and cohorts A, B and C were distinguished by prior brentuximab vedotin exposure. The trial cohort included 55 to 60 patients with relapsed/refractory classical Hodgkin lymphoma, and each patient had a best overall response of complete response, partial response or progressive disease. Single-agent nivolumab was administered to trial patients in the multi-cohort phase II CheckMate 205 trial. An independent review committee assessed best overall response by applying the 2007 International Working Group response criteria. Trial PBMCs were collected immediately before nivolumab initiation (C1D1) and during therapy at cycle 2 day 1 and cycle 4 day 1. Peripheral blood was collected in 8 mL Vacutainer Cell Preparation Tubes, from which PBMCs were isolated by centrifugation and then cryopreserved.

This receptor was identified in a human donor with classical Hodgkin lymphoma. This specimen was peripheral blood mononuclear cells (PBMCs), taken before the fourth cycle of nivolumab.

The DNA sequence is TGTGCCAGCAGCCAAGAACAAGGGAACGAGCAGTACTTC. This translates into CASSQEQGNEQYF. The chain is encoded by TRBV14 joined to TRBJ2-7, with no confidently assigned D gene. CDR1 SGHDN and CDR2 FVKESK are derived from the germline V gene. V loses 0 bases of germline sequence and J loses 5 bases, and the interval between the two ends is 8 bases. The cysteine opens and the phenylalanine closes a CDR3 of 13 amino acids. Of the read, only the CDR3 DNA is kept; its 39 bases are in frame from base 1.